Presented here are 5 T cell receptor beta chains from one specimen sequenced in a study of monozygotic twins with inflammatory bowel disease. TCRdb re-called the 5' RACE reads and catalogs CDR3 proteins one per entry, DNA excluded. This specimen shows fewer than 400,000 distinct CDR3 sequences; the ten leading clones hold more than 4.5%. Sequencing input: blood. Receptor source: a human donor with ulcerative colitis or Crohn's disease, or a healthy co-twin of an affected twin (not recorded which).

The rearrangement uses TRBV2 and TRBJ2-7. Per the germline V gene, CDR1 is SNHLY and CDR2 is FYNNEI. The CDR3 is 14 amino acids. Here the CDR3 reads CASKGSSGTYEQYF.

The chain employs TRBV20-1 and TRBJ2-5; no DNA is available, so the TRBD2 call from TCRdb remains unchecked. The CDR3 totals 14 residues. CDR1 DFQATT and CDR2 SNEGSKA come from the germline V gene (reference sequence). CDR3 residues: CSAIQDPRQETQYF.

The chain carries TRBV28 and TRBJ2-1; the D call of TRBD1 rests on TCRdb alone, since no DNA is present to check it. This CDR3 has 15 residues. Germline loops: CDR1 MDHEN, CDR2 SYDVKM. CDR3 sequence: CASTGQGAGYNEQFF.

The J gene is TRBJ1-6, the V gene TRBV20-1; the TRBD1 assignment by TCRdb is unverifiable without DNA. There are 15 residues in the CDR3. Germline V gene lookup returns CDR1 DFQATT and CDR2 SNEGSKA (reference sequence). CDR3 region: CSARFGQGSGSPLHF.

The gene calls are TRBV14 and TRBJ2-1. The CDR3 sequence is 17 residues long. The germline V gene has CDR1 SGHDN and CDR2 FVKESK. The CDR3: CASSQAIAVVAYNEQFF.